This TCR beta chain was found in a study of blood T cell repertoires in COVID-19 (TCRdb year 2020). With respect to the entire study: Collaborator samples came from the United States, Italy and Spain and covered acute and convalescent phases of COVID-19. The material from the prospective study consisted of cDNA or gDNA derived from T cells, B-cell-depleted T cells, or PBMCs. The dataset comprised deeply sampled blood TCRbeta repertoires from subjects exposed to, actively infected with, or recovered from COVID-19. The repertoires were released in a freely available public database intended as a resource for research on the immune response to SARS-CoV-2. The samples were drawn from two sources: the first 160 participants of the ongoing ImmuneRACE study, and fewer than 1,500 subjects contributed by 6 global collaborators. A de-identified subject ID, COVID-19 status, age in years and sex were almost always included in the sample metadata. HLA class I and class II types, where available, came from metadata supplied by the sample provider rather than from assay-based typing. Broader findings and caveats from the paper: How much clinical and demographic metadata was included differed by source and by participant, and the metadata was provided uncurated.

Each collaborating institution followed its own protocols to collect whole blood in K2EDTA tubes. Collaborator samples were shipped for TCRbeta analysis as frozen whole blood, isolated PBMCs, or DNA extracted from either sample type. TCRbeta CDR3 regions were amplified from genomic DNA using the immunoSEQ Assay, a bias-controlled multiplex PCR. As for how the authors treated the data: Nucleated cell counts per sample were estimated from amplification of reference gene primers within the assay. To quantify the absolute abundance of each unique TCRbeta CDR3 rearrangement, sequence reads were collapsed and filtered. For each sample, productive Simpson clonality was calculated as the square root of Simpson's diversity index over productive rearrangements. TCRdb provides this immuneACCESS table in a form limited to in-frame rearrangements. Some clones are lacking; in checked studies, under half of them reflect an unresolved V gene, and why the rest are absent is not known. D and trimming come from the DNA, and the V and J calls and clone size come from that table. The sample profile shows roughly 250,000 clones; approximately 80% of them were found once. The ten most abundant clones make up 1.9% of the sample.

The CDR3 measures 17 amino acids from cysteine to phenylalanine. Only the CDR3 DNA stays, 51 bases, in frame from base 1. From a lookup of the germline V gene (reference sequence), CDR1 and CDR2 are SEHNR and FQNEAQ. The junction shows trimming of 5 bases on V and 2 bases on J, plus 21 bases between the germline ends. Comments on this clone: What antigen it recognizes has not been identified. Base qualities are not recorded, but no much larger clone differs from it by a single base.

Sequencing input: peripheral blood. This clonotype was sampled from an elderly woman with acute or convalescent COVID-19. The V and J segments used are TRBV7-9 and TRBJ2-5; TRBD1 is a weak D gene call, 7 bases matching. The CDR3 region: CASSPPRIPGGQETQYF. The bases read TGTGCCAGCAGCCCTCCCCGTATCCCAGGGGGGCAAGAGACCCAGTACTTC. Supplemented by the reference TRBV7-9 and TRBJ2-5 proteins around the CDR3, the complete variable domain is DTGVSQNPRHKITKRGQNVTFRCDPISEHNRLYWYRQTLGQGPEFLTYFQNEAQLEKSRLLSDRFSAERPKGSFSTLEIQRTEQGDSAMYLCASSPPRIPGGQETQYFGPGTRLLVL.